A selection of T cell receptor beta chains follows, all from one sample in a study of T cells in Graves' hyperthyroidism and ophthalmopathy. Each CDR3 protein is one row after TCRdb ran MiXCR on the multiplex PCR reads. The sample has 250,000 to 300,000 distinct CDR3 sequences, 14% to 15% seen once. Material: blood. The receptors were gathered from a woman aged 40 to 55 with Graves' hyperthyroidism that later progressed to Graves' ophthalmopathy. Both conserved end residues are part of each CDR3. D genes are given only for firm matches. Clone size, where shown, is once, few, many, or a class for clones that have expanded.

J gene: TRBJ1-1
D gene: -
V gene: TRBV25-1
clone size: few
CDR3 protein: CAGSELGLNTEAFF
CDR3 DNA: TGTGCCGGCAGTGAATTGGGCCTGAACACTGAAGCTTTCTTT

J gene: TRBJ2-7
D gene: TRBD2
V gene: TRBV27
clone size: -
CDR3 protein: CASKASGTSGSHEQYF
CDR3 DNA: TGTGCCAGCAAAGCATCCGGGACTAGCGGGAGCCACGAGCAGTACTTC

J gene: TRBJ2-7
D gene: -
V gene: TRBV28
clone size: many
CDR3 protein: CASSLCRLSCEQYF
CDR3 DNA: TGTGCCAGCAGTTTATGCCGGCTGTCGTGCGAGCAGTACTTC

J gene: TRBJ2-6
D gene: TRBD2
V gene: TRBV7-9
clone size: -
CDR3 protein: CASSQRPSTSGRAGGANVLTF
CDR3 DNA: TGTGCCAGCAGCCAAAGGCCCTCTACTAGCGGGAGGGCCGGAGGGGCCAACGTCCTGACTTTC

J gene: TRBJ2-1
D gene: TRBD2
V gene: TRBV19
clone size: many
CDR3 protein: CATGASGRPNNEQFF
CDR3 DNA: TGTGCCACCGGGGCGAGCGGGAGACCAAACAATGAGCAGTTCTTC

J gene: TRBJ1-2
D gene: TRBD1
V gene: TRBV2
clone size: once
CDR3 protein: CASSAETGNTYNYGYTF
CDR3 DNA: TGTGCCAGCAGTGCCGAGACAGGGAATACTTATAACTATGGCTACACCTTC

J gene: TRBJ1-1
D gene: -
V gene: TRBV30
clone size: few
CDR3 protein: CAWSTLPRGNTEAFF
CDR3 DNA: TGTGCCTGGAGTACCCTCCCGCGAGGGAACACTGAAGCTTTCTTT

J gene: TRBJ2-7
D gene: -
V gene: TRBV11-2
clone size: many
CDR3 protein: CASSGRTYEQYF
CDR3 DNA: TGTGCCAGCAGCGGACGGACCTACGAGCAGTACTTC

J gene: TRBJ1-6
D gene: TRBD1
V gene: TRBV5-1
clone size: many
CDR3 protein: CASSLVSGDRARSPLHF
CDR3 DNA: TGCGCCAGCAGCTTGGTTTCGGGGGACAGGGCTCGTTCACCCCTCCACTTT

J gene: TRBJ2-5
D gene: -
V gene: TRBV2
clone size: few
CDR3 protein: CASTQDSQETQYF
CDR3 DNA: TGTGCCAGCACCCAGGACAGCCAAGAGACCCAGTACTTC

J gene: TRBJ2-1
D gene: -
V gene: TRBV5-1
clone size: few
CDR3 protein: CASSLVPGSPTNEQFF
CDR3 DNA: TGCGCCAGCAGCTTGGTTCCTGGATCCCCCACCAATGAGCAGTTCTTC

J gene: TRBJ1-3
D gene: -
V gene: TRBV12-5
clone size: many
CDR3 protein: CASGLVTGPGNTIYF
CDR3 DNA: TGTGCTAGTGGTTTGGTGACGGGCCCTGGAAACACCATATATTTT

J gene: TRBJ1-3
D gene: -
V gene: TRBV7-3
clone size: -
CDR3 protein: CASSHHRLPYGGNTIYF
CDR3 DNA: TGTGCCAGCAGCCACCATAGACTTCCGTATGGAGGAAACACCATATATTTT

J gene: TRBJ2-5
D gene: -
V gene: TRBV27
clone size: many
CDR3 protein: CASSSHWAVQETQYF
CDR3 DNA: TGTGCCAGCAGTTCTCATTGGGCGGTCCAAGAGACCCAGTACTTC

J gene: TRBJ1-1
D gene: -
V gene: TRBV2
clone size: many
CDR3 protein: CASSEPSFWEDTEAFF
CDR3 DNA: TGTGCCAGCAGTGAACCTTCGTTTTGGGAGGACACTGAAGCTTTCTTT

J gene: TRBJ2-7
D gene: -
V gene: TRBV28
clone size: many
CDR3 protein: CASSFGGLDEQYF
CDR3 DNA: TGTGCCAGCAGTTTTGGGGGGCTCGACGAGCAGTACTTC

J gene: TRBJ2-1
D gene: -
V gene: TRBV2
clone size: -
CDR3 protein: CASSVGQLNEQFF
CDR3 DNA: TGTGCCAGCAGTGTCGGGCAGCTCAATGAGCAGTTCTTC

J gene: TRBJ1-3
D gene: -
V gene: TRBV10-3
clone size: many
CDR3 protein: CAISDSVLQENSGNTIYF
CDR3 DNA: TGTGCCATCAGTGATTCCGTGTTGCAGGAGAACTCTGGAAACACCATATATTTT

J gene: TRBJ1-3
D gene: -
V gene: TRBV6-5
clone size: -
CDR3 protein: CASSYQNGRSGSSGNTIYF
CDR3 DNA: TGTGCCAGCAGTTACCAAAACGGAAGGAGTGGAAGCTCTGGAAACACCATATATTTT

J gene: TRBJ2-1
D gene: TRBD2
V gene: TRBV6-2/TRBV6-3
clone size: many
CDR3 protein: CASSVTASGNNEQFF
CDR3 DNA: TGTGCCAGCAGCGTTACCGCTAGCGGGAACAATGAGCAGTTCTTC

J gene: TRBJ1-6
D gene: -
V gene: TRBV10-3
clone size: many
CDR3 protein: CAISESLTPLHF
CDR3 DNA: TGTGCCATCAGTGAGTCATTGACACCCCTCCACTTT

J gene: TRBJ1-1
D gene: TRBD1
V gene: TRBV27
clone size: many
CDR3 protein: CASSQRQGGTEAFF
CDR3 DNA: TGTGCCAGCAGTCAGAGGCAGGGGGGTACTGAAGCTTTCTTT

J gene: TRBJ1-4
D gene: -
V gene: TRBV27
clone size: -
CDR3 protein: CASSFSPDIGSFNEKLLF
CDR3 DNA: TGTGCCAGCAGTTTTTCGCCAGATATCGGGAGCTTTAATGAAAAACTGCTTTTT

J gene: TRBJ1-1
D gene: -
V gene: TRBV7-2
clone size: -
CDR3 protein: CASSGRGSTEAFF
CDR3 DNA: TGTGCCAGCAGCGGAAGGGGAAGCACTGAAGCTTTCTTT

J gene: TRBJ2-1
D gene: TRBD2
V gene: TRBV5-1
clone size: many
CDR3 protein: CASSLGLAGNNEQFF
CDR3 DNA: TGCGCCAGCAGCCTGGGACTAGCGGGCAACAATGAGCAGTTCTTC

J gene: TRBJ1-5
D gene: -
V gene: TRBV10-3
clone size: many
CDR3 protein: CAISEDPSVKPQHF
CDR3 DNA: TGTGCCATCAGTGAGGATCCCTCCGTAAAGCCCCAGCATTTT

J gene: TRBJ2-4
D gene: -
V gene: TRBV24-1
clone size: -
CDR3 protein: CATSDLLNIQYF
CDR3 DNA: TGTGCCACCAGTGATTTGCTCAACATTCAGTACTTC

J gene: TRBJ2-5
D gene: TRBD2
V gene: TRBV9
clone size: many
CDR3 protein: CASSVSGGFGETQYF
CDR3 DNA: TGTGCCAGCAGCGTTAGCGGGGGTTTTGGAGAGACCCAGTACTTC

J gene: TRBJ2-2
D gene: -
V gene: TRBV4-1
clone size: -
CDR3 protein: CASSQHIGTETGELFF
CDR3 DNA: TGCGCCAGCAGCCAACATATCGGGACTGAAACCGGGGAGCTGTTTTTT

J gene: TRBJ1-1
D gene: -
V gene: TRBV28
clone size: -
CDR3 protein: CASKRGNTEAFF
CDR3 DNA: TGTGCCAGCAAACGGGGGAACACTGAAGCTTTCTTT

J gene: TRBJ1-5
D gene: -
V gene: TRBV19
clone size: many
CDR3 protein: CASSRTELSNQPQHF
CDR3 DNA: TGTGCCAGTAGTCGGACAGAGTTAAGCAATCAGCCCCAGCATTTT

J gene: TRBJ2-7
D gene: -
V gene: TRBV2
clone size: -
CDR3 protein: CASNGVFAYEQYF
CDR3 DNA: TGTGCCAGCAATGGGGTCTTCGCCTACGAGCAGTACTTC

J gene: TRBJ1-2
D gene: -
V gene: TRBV29-1
clone size: few
CDR3 protein: CSVESVDGYTF
CDR3 DNA: TGCAGCGTTGAGTCGGTCGATGGCTACACCTTC